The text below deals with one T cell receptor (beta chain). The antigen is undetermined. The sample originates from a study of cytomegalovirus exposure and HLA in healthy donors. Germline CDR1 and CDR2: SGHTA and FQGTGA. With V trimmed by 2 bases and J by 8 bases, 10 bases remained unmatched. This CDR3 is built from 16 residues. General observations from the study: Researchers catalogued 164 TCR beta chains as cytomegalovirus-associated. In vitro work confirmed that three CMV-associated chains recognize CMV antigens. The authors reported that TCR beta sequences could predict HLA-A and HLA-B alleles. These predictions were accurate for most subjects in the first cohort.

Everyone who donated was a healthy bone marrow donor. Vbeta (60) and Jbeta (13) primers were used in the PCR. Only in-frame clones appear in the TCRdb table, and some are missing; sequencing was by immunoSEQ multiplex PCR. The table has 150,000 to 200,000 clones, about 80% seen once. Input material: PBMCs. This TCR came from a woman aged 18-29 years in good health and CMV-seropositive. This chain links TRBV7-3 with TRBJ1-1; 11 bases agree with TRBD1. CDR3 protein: CASSLVRVGQGAEAFF. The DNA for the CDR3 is TGTGCCAGCAGCTTAGTTCGCGTAGGACAGGGGGCCGAAGCTTTCTTT.